The next 3 T cell receptor delta chains were all read from a single sample in a study of delta chains in infants with herpesvirus infections. Gamma-chain- and delta-chain-specific primers converted PBMC RNA into TCR cDNA. TCRdb reanalysed the RT-PCR reads via CATT. Of approximately 1,600 delta-chain clones in the sample, 28% were seen once. The specimen comprised peripheral blood, sampled at time point 3 of longitudinal follow-up. These receptors all stem from a human donor who was a Ugandan infant, either HIV-exposed or HIV-unexposed (not recorded which).

By share of the sample, this clone is large. The rearrangement uses TRDV2 and TRDJ2, with TRDD3 matching 9 bases. The J segment lost 3 bases and the V segment lost 3 bases, leaving 7 bases of the junction unmatched. This CDR3 spans 16 amino acids. Germline V gives CDR1 GEAIGNYY, CDR2 EKD. The CDR3 here is CACDALLGDMTAQLFF. CDR3 coding DNA: TGTGCCTGTGACGCCTTACTGGGGGACATGACAGCACAACTCTTCTTT.

This clone is labeled as large. The CDR3 reads CACDDTGGYSWDTRQMFF. CDR3 DNA: TGTGCCTGTGACGATACTGGGGGATACTCCTGGGACACCCGACAGATGTTTTTC. The genes are TRDV2 and TRDJ3; 11 bases are shared with TRDD3. The V gene end was trimmed by 3 bases and the J gene end by 0 bases; junction bases not matched to a gene: 3. Germline V gives CDR1 GEAIGNYY, CDR2 EKD. This CDR3 is 18 amino acids long.

The V and J genes are TRDV1 and TRDJ1, with 13 bases identical to TRDD3. The CDR3 has 19 amino acids. The ends lost 0 bases at V and 0 bases at J; junction bases unmatched: 7. Germline values: CDR1 TSWWSYY, CDR2 QGS. CDR3 protein: CALGELGPTGGYDTDKLIF. The CDR3 DNA follows: TGTGCTCTTGGGGAACTGGGCCCTACTGGGGGATACGACACCGATAAACTCATCTTT.